Given below is one T cell receptor (beta chain) in context. The antigen it recognizes is unknown. Per-base qualities were not stored, and no clone one base away is much larger. This entry belongs to a study of blood T cell repertoires in COVID-19 (dated by TCRdb to the early 2020s). Some background on the complete study: The collaborator samples originated in the United States, Italy and Spain and spanned the acute and convalescent phases of COVID-19. The material from the prospective study consisted of cDNA or gDNA derived from T cells, B-cell-depleted T cells, or PBMCs. The dataset comprised deeply sampled blood TCRbeta repertoires from subjects exposed to, actively infected with, or recovered from COVID-19. The repertoires were released in a freely available public database intended as a resource for research on the immune response to SARS-CoV-2. Samples were obtained from the ongoing ImmuneRACE study (first 160 participants) and from some 1,300 subjects provided by 6 global collaborators. Nearly every sample came with metadata listing a de-identified subject ID, COVID-19 status, age in years and sex. Where available, HLA class I and class II types were obtained from metadata supplied by the sample provider rather than from assay-based typing.

One collaborating source in Seattle enrolled patients while the patients were actively infected and followed the patients over time throughout the course of disease. Collaborating institutions collected whole blood in K2EDTA tubes following their own protocols. For TCRbeta analysis, collaborators shipped samples in one of three forms: frozen whole blood, isolated PBMCs, or DNA extracted from either of those sample types. Unmatched junction bases come to 23, with V trimmed by 1 base and J by 4 bases. Counted from cysteine to phenylalanine, this CDR3 has 21 amino acids. CDR3 DNA is the only sequence kept; it has 63 bases, read in frame from the first base. As encoded in the germline V gene (reference sequence), CDR1 is MNHEY while CDR2 is SMNVEV. What the research found in general, with its limitations: The amount of clinical and demographic metadata varied by source and participant and was provided uncurated.

TCRbeta CDR3 regions were amplified from genomic DNA by means of the immunoSEQ Assay, a bias-controlled multiplex PCR. The study's processing was this. Within the assay, amplification of reference gene primers was used to estimate how many nucleated cells each sample contained. To quantify the absolute abundance of each unique TCRbeta CDR3 rearrangement, sequence reads were collapsed and filtered. For each sample, productive Simpson clonality was calculated as the square root of Simpson's diversity index across productive rearrangements. TCRdb's version of the immuneACCESS table is confined to in-frame rearrangements and falls short of the full clone set. An unresolved V gene accounts for under half of the shortfall where checked; the remainder is of unknown origin. V and J calls and clone size are given by that table; D and trimming were obtained from the DNA. A total of roughly 150,000 clones appear in this sample, around four fifths of them only once. The leading ten clones occupy about 8.1% of the sample.

This receptor was taken from a woman aged 80 or older with COVID-19, enrolled during active disease. Sequencing used peripheral blood. The rearrangement joined TRBV27 to TRBJ1-2, with 8 central nucleotides matching TRBD1. The bases read TGTGCCAGCAGTTTATTCTATCGGGGAAACTCGGGACAGGACCTCTCCTATGGCTACACCTTC. Its amino acids are CASSLFYRGNSGQDLSYGYTF.